These T cell receptor beta chains were read from a single sample in a study of blood T cell repertoires in COVID-19. The table came from immunoSEQ multiplex PCR; TCRdb's copy has only in-frame clones and leaves some out. Of 95,000 to 110,000 clones in the sample, about 90% are singletons; the top ten hold around 3.5%. The sequenced sample was peripheral blood. The origin of the receptors is a human donor in a cohort sampled during active COVID-19. CDR3s include the opening cysteine and the closing phenylalanine or tryptophan. Each record gives: clone size, J gene, D gene, V gene, CDR3 length, CDR3 protein, CDR3 DNA. A D gene is named only where the DNA matches it firmly. Size values are once, few and many counts, or a class for expanded clones, and some rows have none.

>.|TRBJ1-2|.|TRBV19|15
CASSIGPERSYGYTF
TGTGCCAGTAGTATAGGCCCCGAGAGGTCCTATGGCTACACCTTC
>.|TRBJ2-7|.|TRBV20-1|13
CSAIEGAPYEQYF
TGCAGTGCTATTGAAGGGGCGCCGTACGAGCAGTACTTC
>.|TRBJ2-1|.|TRBV5-1|16
CASSLTEWGGYNEQFF
TGCGCCAGCAGCTTGACCGAGTGGGGCGGATACAATGAGCAGTTCTTC
>few|TRBJ1-2|.|TRBV3-1/TRBV3-2|12
CASSPTGTGYTF
TGTGCCAGCAGCCCAACAGGGACCGGCTACACCTTC
>.|TRBJ2-3|.|TRBV14|14
CASSLLSRTDTQYF
TGTGCCAGCAGCCTATTAAGCCGCACAGATACGCAGTATTTT
>.|TRBJ2-7|TRBD2|TRBV7-9|15
CASSLPGEGFYEQYF
TGTGCCAGCAGCCTCCCGGGGGAGGGTTTCTACGAGCAGTACTTC
>.|TRBJ2-7|TRBD1|TRBV30|13
CAWERQGYYEQYF
TGTGCCTGGGAACGACAGGGATACTACGAGCAGTACTTC
>.|TRBJ1-2|.|TRBV4-1|13
CASSQDRGAGYTF
TGCGCCAGCAGCCAAGATCGAGGCGCAGGCTACACCTTC
>.|TRBJ2-5|.|TRBV19|15
CASSIPNSPRETQYF
TGTGCCAGTAGTATCCCGAATTCACCGAGGGAGACCCAGTACTTC
>.|TRBJ2-6|TRBD2|TRBV10-2|15
CASSGGGSGANVLTF
TGCGCCAGCAGTGGGGGAGGGAGTGGGGCCAACGTCCTGACTTTC
>once|TRBJ2-6|.|TRBV2|15
CASSLNRAGANVLTF
TGTGCCAGCAGCCTTAACAGGGCTGGGGCCAACGTCCTGACTTTC
>.|TRBJ1-2|.|TRBV10-3|12
CAISVQAYGYTF
TGTGCCATCAGTGTTCAGGCCTATGGCTACACCTTC
>.|TRBJ2-7|.|TRBV19|14
CASSRSYPRNEQYF
TGTGCCAGTAGTAGATCCTACCCGAGGAACGAGCAGTACTTC
>few|TRBJ2-1|TRBD2|TRBV7-3|16
CASSPFSGGAYNEQFF
TGTGCCAGCAGCCCGTTTAGCGGGGGGGCCTACAATGAGCAGTTCTTC
>.|TRBJ2-5|TRBD1|TRBV6-6|15
CASSSGQGRQETQYF
TGTGCCAGCAGTTCGGGACAGGGTCGACAAGAGACCCAGTACTTC
>.|TRBJ2-1|TRBD2|TRBV5-4|16
CASSLRLAGVGNEQFF
TGTGCCAGCAGCCTACGACTAGCGGGAGTTGGGAATGAGCAGTTCTTC
>.|TRBJ2-7|.|TRBV30|12
CAWGRSSYEQYF
TGTGCCTGGGGACGGAGCTCCTACGAGCAGTACTTC
>.|TRBJ2-1|.|TRBV14|15
CASSQQAGQNNEQFF
TGTGCCAGCAGCCAACAGGCGGGACAGAACAATGAGCAGTTCTTC
>.|TRBJ1-2|TRBD1|TRBV5-8|15
CASSYPQGRSYGYTF
TGTGCCAGCAGCTATCCACAGGGGAGGAGCTATGGCTACACCTTC
>once|TRBJ2-5|TRBD1|TRBV19|16
CASRYGTGTPQETQYF
TGTGCCAGTAGATACGGGACAGGGACGCCCCAAGAGACCCAGTACTTC
>.|TRBJ1-1|.|TRBV5-1|17
CASSLRIGVSGNTEAFF
TGCGCCAGCAGCTTGCGGATAGGAGTATCGGGGAACACTGAAGCTTTCTTT
>few|TRBJ2-1|TRBD2|TRBV9|14
CASSVGEGHNEQFF
TGTGCCAGCAGCGTAGGGGAGGGTCACAATGAGCAGTTCTTC
>.|TRBJ2-5|.|TRBV19|16
CASSIGAVQGGETQYF
TGTGCCAGTAGTATAGGAGCTGTCCAGGGAGGTGAGACCCAGTACTTC
>.|TRBJ1-4|TRBD1|TRBV7-9|14
CASSPTGGGEKLFF
TGTGCCAGCAGCCCGACAGGGGGGGGTGAAAAACTGTTTTTT
>.|TRBJ2-2|.|TRBV5-8|14
CASSIDRLTGELFF
TGTGCCAGCAGCATTGACAGGCTAACCGGGGAGCTGTTTTTT
>.|TRBJ2-7|TRBD1|TRBV9|14
CASSGGQGPYEQYF
TGTGCCAGCAGCGGGGGACAGGGCCCCTACGAGCAGTACTTC
>.|TRBJ2-4|.|TRBV19|15
CASSPTQGGGIIQYF
TGTGCCAGTAGCCCAACACAGGGAGGGGGGATCATTCAGTACTTC
>.|TRBJ2-1|TRBD2|TRBV5-1|15
CASSQGLAGVNEQFF
TGCGCCAGCAGCCAGGGACTAGCGGGGGTCAATGAGCAGTTCTTC
>.|TRBJ2-7|.|TRBV4-2|14
CASSPYTNRDEQYF
TGTGCCAGCAGCCCCTACACCAACCGGGACGAGCAGTACTTC
>once|TRBJ2-1|.|TRBV6-1|18
CASSAYRGYSPPTNEQFF
TGTGCCAGCAGTGCCTACCGGGGTTACTCGCCCCCCACCAATGAGCAGTTCTTC
>.|TRBJ2-7|TRBD2|TRBV19|16
CASSIPKTSASYEQYF
TGTGCCAGTAGTATCCCCAAGACTAGCGCCTCCTACGAGCAGTACTTC
>.|TRBJ2-2|.|TRBV7-8|14
CASSPGVDTGELFF
TGTGCCAGCAGCCCCGGGGTGGACACCGGGGAGCTGTTTTTT
>once|TRBJ2-3|TRBD2|TRBV6-5|15
CASSYSSGVPDTQYF
TGTGCCAGCAGTTACTCTAGCGGGGTTCCGGATACGCAGTATTTT
>.|TRBJ1-2|TRBD1|TRBV7-9|14
CASSRRTGDYGYTF
TGTGCCAGCAGTCGAAGGACAGGGGACTATGGCTACACCTTC
>.|TRBJ2-7|.|TRBV6-5|14
CASSLPGKLYEQYF
TGTGCCAGCAGTCTACCAGGGAAGCTCTACGAGCAGTACTTC
>.|TRBJ2-3|.|TRBV27|17
CASSSPSTAILPDTQYF
TGTGCCAGCAGTTCCCCGTCGACAGCGATACTTCCAGATACGCAGTATTTT
>.|TRBJ2-1|TRBD2|TRBV5-4|14
CASSFSWSGGEQFF
TGTGCCAGCAGCTTTTCGTGGTCGGGAGGTGAGCAGTTCTTC
>.|TRBJ1-2|TRBD1|TRBV11-2|14
CASSLGTGGYGYTF
TGTGCCAGCAGCTTAGGGACAGGGGGCTATGGCTACACCTTC
>.|TRBJ1-6|.|TRBV6-4|14
CASSETPGGSPLHF
TGTGCCAGCAGTGAGACCCCCGGGGGGTCACCCCTCCACTTT
>.|TRBJ2-3|TRBD1|TRBV4-2|16
CASSPLTGGTPDTQYF
TGTGCCAGCAGCCCGCTGACAGGGGGCACTCCAGATACGCAGTATTTT
>.|TRBJ1-1|.|TRBV6-5|12
CASLRGDTEAFF
TGTGCCAGCCTCAGGGGTGACACTGAAGCTTTCTTT
>.|TRBJ1-2|.|TRBV28|13
CASSLGGVFGYTF
TGTGCCAGCAGTTTAGGGGGGGTCTTTGGCTACACCTTC